This TCR beta chain came from a study of T cells after yellow fever vaccination. Across the study: Libraries from low-cell-number fractions were prepared with the SMART-Seq v4 Ultra Low Input RNA kit.

This clonotype was picked up a small number of times. Its antigen is currently unknown. A process of 5'RACE template switching, which added a universal primer site and UMIs, was used to make TCR cDNA. TCRdb redid the calling of the 5' RACE reads with MiXCR, one entry per CDR3 protein. The data hold hundreds of thousands of distinct CDR3 sequences, with about 6.2% observed a single time. Trimming removed 1 base at V and 7 bases at J, with 11 bases between. This CDR3 spans 13 amino acids. Whole-study findings and limits: Most clones from primary vaccination resurfaced after the booster (96% CD4, 88% CD8).

The sequence derives from a man aged 25-45 years who received the YFV17D yellow fever vaccine. The chain recombines TRBV12-3 or TRBV12-4 with TRBJ2-7; perhaps TRBD2 as D (6 bases). This specimen consisted of PBMCs, obtained 5 days after the yellow fever booster vaccination. The CDR3 DNA follows: TGTGCCAGCAGTTTAGGCGGGAACGGGGAGCAGTACTTC. As protein: CASSLGGNGEQYF.